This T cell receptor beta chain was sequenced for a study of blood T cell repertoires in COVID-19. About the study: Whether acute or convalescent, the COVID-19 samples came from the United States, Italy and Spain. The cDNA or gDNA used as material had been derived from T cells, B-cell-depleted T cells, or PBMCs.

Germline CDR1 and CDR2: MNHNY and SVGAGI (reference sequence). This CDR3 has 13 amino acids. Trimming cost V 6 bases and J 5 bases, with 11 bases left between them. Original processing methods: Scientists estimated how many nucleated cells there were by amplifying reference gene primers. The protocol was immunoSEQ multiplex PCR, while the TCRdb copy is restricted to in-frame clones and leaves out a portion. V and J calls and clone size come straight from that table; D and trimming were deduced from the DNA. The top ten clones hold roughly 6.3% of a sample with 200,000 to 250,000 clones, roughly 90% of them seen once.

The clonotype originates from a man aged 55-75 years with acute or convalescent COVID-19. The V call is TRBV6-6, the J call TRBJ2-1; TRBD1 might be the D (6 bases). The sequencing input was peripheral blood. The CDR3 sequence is CASRGRDNNEQFF. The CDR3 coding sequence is TGTGCCAGCAGGGGTAGGGACAACAATGAGCAGTTCTTC.